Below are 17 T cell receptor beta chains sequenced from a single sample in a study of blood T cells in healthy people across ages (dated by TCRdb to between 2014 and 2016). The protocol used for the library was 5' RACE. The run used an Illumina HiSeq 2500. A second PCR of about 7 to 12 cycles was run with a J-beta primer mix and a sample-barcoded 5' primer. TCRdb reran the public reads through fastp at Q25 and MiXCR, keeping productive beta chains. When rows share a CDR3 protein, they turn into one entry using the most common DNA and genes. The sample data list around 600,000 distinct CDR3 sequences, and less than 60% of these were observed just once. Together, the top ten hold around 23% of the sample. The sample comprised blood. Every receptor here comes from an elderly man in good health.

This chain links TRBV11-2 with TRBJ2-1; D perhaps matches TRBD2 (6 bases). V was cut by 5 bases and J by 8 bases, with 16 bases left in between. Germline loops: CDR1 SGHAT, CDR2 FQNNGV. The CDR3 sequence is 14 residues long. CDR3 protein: CASSPQGLRDEQFF. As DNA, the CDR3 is TGTGCCAGCAGCCCCCAGGGACTTCGGGATGAGCAGTTCTTC.

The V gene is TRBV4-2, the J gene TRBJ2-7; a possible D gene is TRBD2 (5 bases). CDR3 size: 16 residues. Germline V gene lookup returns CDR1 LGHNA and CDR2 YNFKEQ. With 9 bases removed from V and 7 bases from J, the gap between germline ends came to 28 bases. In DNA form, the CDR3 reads TGTGCCAGGTTAGAAGGAGGCAAAGTGTCCTACAATGAGCAGTACTTC. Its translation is CARLEGGKVSYNEQYF.

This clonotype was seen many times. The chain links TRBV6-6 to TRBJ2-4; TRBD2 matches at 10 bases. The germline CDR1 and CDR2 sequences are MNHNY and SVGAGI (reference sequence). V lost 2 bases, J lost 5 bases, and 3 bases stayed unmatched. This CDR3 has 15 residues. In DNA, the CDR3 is TGTGCCAGCAGTTACCGTCTAGCGGGAGAAAACATTCAGTACTTC. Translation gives CASSYRLAGENIQYF.

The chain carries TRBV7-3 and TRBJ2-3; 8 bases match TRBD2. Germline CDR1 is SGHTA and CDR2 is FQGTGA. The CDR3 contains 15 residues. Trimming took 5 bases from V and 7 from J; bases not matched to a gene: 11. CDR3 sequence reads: CASSRGGAGINTQYF. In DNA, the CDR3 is TGTGCCAGCAGCCGGGGGGGAGCGGGGATTAATACGCAGTATTTT.

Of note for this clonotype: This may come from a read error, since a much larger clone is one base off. CDR3 loop: CASSRTSSGTAYTDTQYF. The CDR3 DNA reads TGTGCCAGCAGTAGGACCAGCTCCGGGACAGCCTACACAGATACGCAGTATTTT. V and J are TRBV6-1 and TRBJ2-3; 7 positions match TRBD1. CDR1 is MNHNS, CDR2 SASEGT, per germline. This CDR3 is built from 18 residues. V dropped 5 bases and J dropped 2; count of bases not matched to a gene: 16.

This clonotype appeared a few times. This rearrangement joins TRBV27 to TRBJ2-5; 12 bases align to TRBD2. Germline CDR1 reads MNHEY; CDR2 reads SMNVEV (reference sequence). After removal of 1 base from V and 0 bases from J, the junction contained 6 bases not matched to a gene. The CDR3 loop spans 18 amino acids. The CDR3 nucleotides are TGTGCCAGCAGTTTATGGGCCCTAGCGGGAGGGTACCAAGAGACCCAGTACTTC. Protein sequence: CASSLWALAGGYQETQYF.

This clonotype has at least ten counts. CDR3 sequence (DNA): TGTGCCAGCAAACAGGGGTCGTGGAATGAGCAGTTCTTC. Its protein product is CASKQGSWNEQFF. The V call is TRBV6-6, the J call TRBJ2-1; 7 nucleotides line up with TRBD1. From germline, CDR1 is MNHNY and CDR2 SVGAGI (reference sequence). J was trimmed by 7 bases and V by 7 bases; bases with no gene match: 7. The CDR3 runs to 13 residues.

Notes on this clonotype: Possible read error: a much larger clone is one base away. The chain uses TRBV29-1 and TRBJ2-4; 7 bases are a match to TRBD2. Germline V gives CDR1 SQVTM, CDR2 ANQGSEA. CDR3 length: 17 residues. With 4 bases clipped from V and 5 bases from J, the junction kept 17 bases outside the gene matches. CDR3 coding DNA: TGCAGCGTTGCCACCCCGATGGAACTAGCGAGTCAAAACATTCAGTACTTC. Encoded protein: CSVATPMELASQNIQYF.

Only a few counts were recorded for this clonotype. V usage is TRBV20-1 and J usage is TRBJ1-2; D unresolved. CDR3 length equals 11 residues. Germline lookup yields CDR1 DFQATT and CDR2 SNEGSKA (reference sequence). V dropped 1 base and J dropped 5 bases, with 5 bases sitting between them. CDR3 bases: TGCAGTGCTAGAGTCGGGTATGGCTACACCTTC. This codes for CSARVGYGYTF.

The DNA of the CDR3 is TGTGCCAGCAGCTCCGGGGCCATGAACACTGAAGCTTTCTTT. Translating gives CASSSGAMNTEAFF. The V call is TRBV4-2, the J call TRBJ1-1, with D perhaps TRBD1 (5 bases). CDR3 length: 14 residues. Germline CDR1 is LGHNA and CDR2 is YNFKEQ. V lost 5 bases to trimming and J lost 0 bases, with 10 bases between them.

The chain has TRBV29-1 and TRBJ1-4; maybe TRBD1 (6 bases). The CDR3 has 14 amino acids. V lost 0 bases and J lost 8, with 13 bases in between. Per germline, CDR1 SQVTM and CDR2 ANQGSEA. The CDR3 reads CSVEEPGGEEKLFF. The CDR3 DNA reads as TGCAGCGTTGAAGAACCCGGGGGCGAGGAAAAACTGTTTTTT.

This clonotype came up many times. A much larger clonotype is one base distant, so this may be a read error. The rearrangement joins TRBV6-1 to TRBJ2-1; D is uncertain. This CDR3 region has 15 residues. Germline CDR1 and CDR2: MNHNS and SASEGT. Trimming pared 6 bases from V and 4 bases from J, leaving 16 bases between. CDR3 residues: CASRDRRARYNEQFF. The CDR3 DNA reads TGTGCCAGCAGGGACCGACGGGCCAGGTACAATGAGCAGTTCTTC.

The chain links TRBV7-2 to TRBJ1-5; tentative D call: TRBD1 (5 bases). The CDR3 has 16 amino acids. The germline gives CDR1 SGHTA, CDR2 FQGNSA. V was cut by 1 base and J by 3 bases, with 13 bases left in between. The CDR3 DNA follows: TGTGCCAGCAGCTTAGAGGGCGGGGGAAACAATCAGCCCCAGCATTTT. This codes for CASSLEGGGNNQPQHF.

In DNA form, the CDR3 reads TGCAGTGCTAAGGGACGGGAGGTGCGGGAGACCCAGTACTTC. Translating it yields CSAKGREVRETQYF. The V call is TRBV20-1, the J call TRBJ2-5; 7 bases are a match to TRBD2. Looked up from germline, CDR1 is DFQATT and CDR2 is SNEGSKA (reference sequence). This CDR3 comprises 14 residues. The junction had 10 bases not matched to a gene; V was cut back by 4 bases and J by 5 bases.

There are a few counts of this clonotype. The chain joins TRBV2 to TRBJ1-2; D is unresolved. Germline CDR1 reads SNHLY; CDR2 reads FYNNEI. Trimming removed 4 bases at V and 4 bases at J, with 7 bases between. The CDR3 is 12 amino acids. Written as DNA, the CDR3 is TGTGCCAGCAGTGGGGTGGGCTATGGCTACACCTTC. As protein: CASSGVGYGYTF.

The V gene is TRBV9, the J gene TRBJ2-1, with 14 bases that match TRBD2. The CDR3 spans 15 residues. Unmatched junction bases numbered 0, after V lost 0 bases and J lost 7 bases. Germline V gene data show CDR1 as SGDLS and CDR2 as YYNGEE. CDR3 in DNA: TGTGCCAGCAGCGTAGGGACTAGCGGGAGGAATGAGCAGTTCTTC. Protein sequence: CASSVGTSGRNEQFF.

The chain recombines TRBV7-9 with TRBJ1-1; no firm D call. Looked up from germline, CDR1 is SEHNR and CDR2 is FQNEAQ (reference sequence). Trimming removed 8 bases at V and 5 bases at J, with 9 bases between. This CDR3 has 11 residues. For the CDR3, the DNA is TGTGCCAGCGGAGTGAGTACTGAAGCTTTCTTT. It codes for CASGVSTEAFF.